The sequence of this T cell receptor beta chain was determined in a study of identical twins. Findings of the study overall: There is a chance that invariant MAIT and iNKT cells partially muddied zero-insertion analyses.

Donors were all healthy Caucasians. With respect to this clonotype: What it binds is not known.

Germline V lookup: CDR1 SGHTA, CDR2 FQGTGA. The CDR3 runs to 15 residues. J lost 7 bases, V lost 3 bases, and 9 bases had no gene match. MiXCR, run by TCRdb on the 5' RACE reads, gives a single entry per CDR3 protein. The data contain some 690,000 distinct CDR3 sequences, over 20% of them seen just once; the ten biggest clones take up more than 4%. These data were likewise used in another study, on T cells expressing NK-cell markers. That report notes: Just one sequenced donor of eight was HCMV-seronegative, while seven were seropositive. These clonotypes additionally ranked first within the CD3+CD56-NKG2C+ fraction of a few donors.

V and J are TRBV7-3 and TRBJ2-1, with 7 bases lining up with TRBD2. Specimen: PBMCs. This receptor was obtained from a woman aged 18-29 years in good health. The CDR3: CASSLPIGGRNEQFF. DNA of the CDR3: TGTGCCAGCAGCTTGCCAATCGGGGGGAGAAATGAGCAGTTCTTC. The full variable domain, completed using reference TRBV7-3 and TRBJ2-1, is GAGVSQTPSNKVTEKGKYVELRCDPISGHTALYWYRQSLGQGPEFLIYFQGTGAADDSGLPNDRFFAVRPEGSVSTLKIQRTERGDSAVYLCASSLPIGGRNEQFFGPGTRLTVL.